This T cell receptor beta chain was captured in a study of control samples from healthy donors and cancer patients. CDR1 SEHNR and CDR2 FQNEAQ come from the germline V gene (reference sequence). V lost 3 bases and J lost 1; bases outside the gene matches: 8. The CDR3 has 17 amino acids. This clone was detected only a few times. This table comes from immunoSEQ multiplex PCR, and its TCRdb copy is limited to in-frame clones, with some not included. The sample lists about 40,000 clones, 80% to 95% occurring once. This receptor was identified in a woman between 50 and 59 years old in good health. The sample consisted of blood. The V call is TRBV7-9, the J call TRBJ1-4, with 7 bases lining up with TRBD1. In DNA, the CDR3 is TGTGCCAGCAGCTTGGAGGACAGGTTTGGAACTAATGAAAAACTGTTTTTT. This gives the protein CASSLEDRFGTNEKLFF.